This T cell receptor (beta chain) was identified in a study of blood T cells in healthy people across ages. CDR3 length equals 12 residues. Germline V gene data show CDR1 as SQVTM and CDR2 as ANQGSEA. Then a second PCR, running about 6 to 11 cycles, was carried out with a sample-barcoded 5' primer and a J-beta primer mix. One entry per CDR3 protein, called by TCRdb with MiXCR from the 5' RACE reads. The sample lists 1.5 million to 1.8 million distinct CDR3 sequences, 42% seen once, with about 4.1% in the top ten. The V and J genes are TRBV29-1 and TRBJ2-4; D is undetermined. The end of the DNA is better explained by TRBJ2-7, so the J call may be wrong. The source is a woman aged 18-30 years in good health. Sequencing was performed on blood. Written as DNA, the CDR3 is TGCAGCGTTGCCGAGTTATCCTACGAGCAGTACTTC. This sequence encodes CSVAELSYEQYF.